The 22 T cell receptor beta chains below were found in one sample sequenced in a study of blood T cell repertoires in COVID-19. The data were produced by immunoSEQ multiplex PCR, yet TCRdb's version contains in-frame clones alone and is incomplete. Of about 79,000 clones listed, roughly 90% are singletons. The specimen was peripheral blood. Every receptor here comes from a middle-aged man with active COVID-19.

The chain is built from TRBV7-6 and TRBJ2-3, with 11 bases that match TRBD2. The V segment lost 4 bases and the J segment 4 bases; nucleotides outside the gene matches: 10. The germline V gene has CDR1 SGHVS and CDR2 FNYEAQ. This CDR3 has 17 amino acids. The CDR3 is CASSSRLAGQRADTQYF. CDR3 sequence (DNA): TGTGCCAGCAGCTCTCGACTAGCGGGGCAGAGAGCAGATACGCAGTATTTT.

V is TRBV7-9 and J is TRBJ2-5, with TRBD1 as a possible D gene (7 bases). V lost 5 bases and J 5 bases, leaving 15 bases between the germline ends. The CDR3 covers 14 residues. Germline V gene lookup returns CDR1 SEHNR and CDR2 FQNEAQ (reference sequence). The CDR3 spells CASSRQQGRETQYF. As DNA, the CDR3 is TGTGCCAGCAGCCGACAACAGGGGAGGGAGACCCAGTACTTC.

This chain joins TRBV7-9 and TRBJ2-5; 8 bases match TRBD2. This CDR3 is 16 amino acids long. The J segment lost 2 bases and the V segment lost 6 bases, leaving 11 bases of the junction unmatched. Per the germline V gene, CDR1 is SEHNR and CDR2 is FQNEAQ (reference sequence). DNA of the CDR3: TGTGCCAGCAGACCGACTAGCGCCGGTCAACAAGAGACCCAGTACTTC. Its protein product is CASRPTSAGQQETQYF.

A word on this clone: One end of the junction fails to match germline, which may point to a read error. The chain links TRBV6-5 to TRBJ1-1; 8 bases line up with TRBD1. Germline V gene data show CDR1 as MNHEY and CDR2 as SVGAGI. CDR3 length: 14 residues. The CDR3 DNA sequence: TGTGCCAGCAGGTGGACAGGGTTGAAAACTGAAGCTTTCTTT. It translates to CASRWTGLKTEAFF.

This clone showed up just once. Germline and junction disagree at one end, which may indicate a read error. The CDR3 sequence is CASSQDSVGQRHF. Written as DNA, the CDR3 is TGTGCCAGCAGCCAAGATTCCGTCGGACAGCGACATTTT. The rearrangement links TRBV3-1 (or the pseudogene TRBV3-2) to TRBJ1-3; D may be TRBD1 (6 bases). Germline V lookup: CDR1 LGHDT, CDR2 YNNKEL (reference sequence). CDR3 length: 13 amino acids.

The chain employs TRBV5-6 and TRBJ2-1; 8 bases fit TRBD2. The germline gives CDR1 SGHDT, CDR2 YYEEEE. J gave up 8 bases and V 2 bases, and 6 bases lay outside the gene matches. There are 14 residues in the CDR3. The CDR3 loop reads CASSLNGRVDEQFF. In nucleotides, the CDR3 is TGTGCCAGCAGCTTAAACGGGAGGGTAGATGAGCAGTTCTTC.

V and J are TRBV18 and TRBJ1-4; no firm D call. This CDR3 region has 15 residues. V was trimmed by 2 bases and J by 4 bases, leaving 11 bases between them. Germline-derived CDR1 and CDR2 are KGHSH and LQKENI. The CDR3 DNA follows: TGTGCCAGCTCACCAGGAGTTAGTGGTAATGAAAAACTGTTTTTT. This gives the protein CASSPGVSGNEKLFF. The complete variable domain, with remaining parts taken from reference TRBV18 and TRBJ1-4, reads NAGVMQNPRHLVRRRGQEARLRCSPMKGHSHVYWYRQLPEEGLKFMVYLQKENIIDESGMPKERFSAEFPKEGPSILRIQQVVRGDSAAYFCASSPGVSGNEKLFFGSGTQLSVL.

This clone was detected only a few times. V usage is TRBV6-5 and J usage is TRBJ1-1, with a weak D call TRBD1 (5 bases). CDR1 and CDR2 from the germline V gene are MNHEY and SVGAGI. This CDR3 has 12 residues. V lost 6 bases to trimming and J lost 6 bases, with 11 bases between them. The CDR3 sequence: CASRRGSSEAFF. CDR3 in DNA: TGTGCCAGCAGGCGGGGGTCATCTGAAGCTTTCTTT.

The genes are TRBV7-2 and TRBJ2-1; 7 bases map to TRBD2. V trimming: 1 base; J trimming: 10 bases; junction bases outside the gene matches: 1. Germline assignment: CDR1 SGHTA and CDR2 FQGNSA. The CDR3 runs 12 residues. DNA for the CDR3: TGTGCCAGCAGCTTAGTGGGGGGGGAGCAGTTCTTC. Translating it yields CASSLVGGEQFF.

The chain has TRBV18 and TRBJ1-5, with 9 nucleotides matching TRBD1. V lost 3 bases and J lost 6; bases outside the gene matches: 9. CDR1 is KGHSH, CDR2 LQKENI, per germline. This CDR3 has 16 residues. CDR3 in amino acids: CASSPTGTGKFQPQHF. CDR3 DNA: TGTGCCAGCTCACCGACTGGGACAGGGAAATTTCAGCCCCAGCATTTT.

The chain joins TRBV6-2 or TRBV6-3 to TRBJ1-2; no definite D call. The CDR3 runs 15 residues. Trimming cost V 5 bases and J 2 bases, with 15 bases left between them. Germline V gene data show CDR1 as MNHEY and CDR2 as SVGEGT. CDR3 DNA sequence: TGTGCCAGCAGTAAGACGCGGGCGAAGAACTATGGCTACACCTTC. Its translation: CASSKTRAKNYGYTF.

The rearrangement uses TRBV6-2 or TRBV6-3 and TRBJ2-1, with 7 bases lining up with TRBD1. Germline V gene sequence: CDR1 MNHEY, CDR2 SVGEGT. V was pared by 2 bases and J by 5 bases, with 12 bases of the junction left unmatched. The CDR3 has 17 residues. For the CDR3, the DNA is TGTGCCAGCAGTTACGGACGGGGACAGAAGCCGGACAATGAGCAGTTCTTC. It specifies CASSYGRGQKPDNEQFF.

The V call is TRBV6-6, the J call TRBJ2-2; 7 bases are a match to TRBD1. The CDR3 is made up of 16 amino acids. CDR1 and CDR2 from the germline V gene are MNHNY and SVGAGI (reference sequence). V shed 6 bases and J 4 bases; nucleotides not matched to a gene: 11. The CDR3 loop reads CASSRDTGAGTGELFF. The CDR3 DNA reads TGTGCCAGCAGCAGAGACACAGGGGCCGGCACCGGGGAGCTGTTTTTT.

This clone is a singleton in its sample. This sequence joins TRBV20-1 and TRBJ2-5, with 7 bases fitting TRBD1. V shed 6 bases, J shed 5 bases, and the junction held 3 bases outside the gene matches. Germline values: CDR1 DFQATT, CDR2 SNEGSKA (reference sequence). The CDR3 covers 11 residues. CDR3 bases: TGCAGTGCCCGGGACAGCGAGACCCAGTACTTC. Its translation: CSARDSETQYF.

This clone has only one observation. V gene TRBV14 combines with J gene TRBJ2-5; 15 bases match TRBD2. Germline V gene lookup returns CDR1 SGHDN and CDR2 FVKESK. CDR3 length equals 16 residues. J was trimmed by 5 bases and V by 4 bases; bases with no gene match: 5. The CDR3 region has the DNA TGTGCCAGCAGCCGGACTAGCGGGGGGGCCGTGGAGACCCAGTACTTC. The encoded protein is CASSRTSGGAVETQYF.

This clone was detected only once. The genes are TRBV5-4 and TRBJ1-1; 8 bases are shared with TRBD1. V trimming: 6 bases; J trimming: 0 bases; junction bases outside the gene matches: 4. CDR3 size: 14 residues. CDR1 is SGHNT, CDR2 YYREEE, per germline (reference sequence). The CDR3 bases are TGTGCCAGCACTTGGACAGGGATGAACACTGAAGCTTTCTTT. Translating gives CASTWTGMNTEAFF.

The V gene is TRBV6-5, the J gene TRBJ1-2; a possible D gene is TRBD1 (6 bases). CDR3 length equals 15 residues. Per germline, CDR1 MNHEY and CDR2 SVGAGI. Deletions cut 2 bases from V and 3 bases from J, with 13 bases between. CDR3 loop: CASSYEGVGDYGYTF. Written as DNA, the CDR3 is TGTGCCAGCAGTTACGAGGGGGTGGGGGACTATGGCTACACCTTC.

The rearrangement links TRBV5-1 to TRBJ1-1; 7 bases are a match to TRBD1. The germline gives CDR1 SGHRS, CDR2 YFSETQ. V lost 7 bases and J lost 2; bases outside the gene matches: 8. This CDR3 has 14 amino acids. DNA of the CDR3: TGCGCCAGCCGAGTGGACAGGTCCAACACTGAAGCTTTCTTT. Translation: CASRVDRSNTEAFF.

The J gene is TRBJ2-7, the V gene TRBV18; the match to TRBD1 covers 9 bases. The ends lost 3 bases at V and 5 bases at J; junction bases unmatched: 8. The CDR3 has 15 residues. CDR1 and CDR2 (germline): KGHSH, LQKENI. In DNA form, the CDR3 reads TGTGCCAGCTCACCCACGGGACAGGGTGCCCACGAGCAGTACTTC. Its translation: CASSPTGQGAHEQYF.

V and J are TRBV12-3 or TRBV12-4 and TRBJ1-1; D unresolved. The CDR3 length is 12 residues. Trimming shortened V by 7 bases and J by 12 bases, and 18 bases separated the two germline ends. In DNA, the CDR3 is TGTGCCAGCACCAATGGGCGTAGGATAACTTTCTTT. It encodes CASTNGRRITFF.

CDR3 in DNA: TGTGCCAGCAGCTTAGTCTTTAGCGAGATCTACAATGAGCAGTTCTTC. The encoded protein is CASSLVFSEIYNEQFF. The chain combines TRBV7-2 with TRBJ2-1; a weak D match, TRBD2 (5 bases). Trimming took off 1 base at V and 3 bases at J, with 13 bases between the two ends. Germline V gives CDR1 SGHTA, CDR2 FQGNSA. This CDR3 contains 16 residues.

This clone was found once. V and J are TRBV4-2 and TRBJ2-3, with TRBD2 identical over 9 bases. J lost 1 base, V lost 4 bases, and 15 bases had no gene match. The V gene's germline CDR1 is LGHNA and CDR2 YNFKEQ. This CDR3 contains 19 residues. In DNA form, the CDR3 reads TGTGCCAGCAGCCGCCAACCGGCGACCAGCGGGGGGCGCACAGATACGCAGTATTTT. It specifies CASSRQPATSGGRTDTQYF.